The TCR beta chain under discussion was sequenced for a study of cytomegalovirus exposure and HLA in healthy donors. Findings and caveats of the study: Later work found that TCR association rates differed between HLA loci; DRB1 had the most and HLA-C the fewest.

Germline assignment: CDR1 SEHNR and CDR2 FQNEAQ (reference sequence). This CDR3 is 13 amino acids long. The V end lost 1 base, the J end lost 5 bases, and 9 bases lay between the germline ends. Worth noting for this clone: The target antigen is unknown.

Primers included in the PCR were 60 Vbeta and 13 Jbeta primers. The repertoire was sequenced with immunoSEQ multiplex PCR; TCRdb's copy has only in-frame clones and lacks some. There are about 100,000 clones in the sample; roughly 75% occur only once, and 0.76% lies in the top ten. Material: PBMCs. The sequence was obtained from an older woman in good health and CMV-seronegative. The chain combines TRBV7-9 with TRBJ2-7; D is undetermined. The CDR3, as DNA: TGTGCCAGCAGCTTAGAATATCCAGACGAGCAGTACTTC. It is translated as CASSLEYPDEQYF.